Listed below are T cell receptor beta chains from one sample, sequenced in a study of blood T cell repertoires in COVID-19. The repertoire was sequenced with immunoSEQ multiplex PCR; TCRdb's copy has only in-frame clones and lacks some. The table has around 220,000 clones, over 80% seen once. The sequencing sample was made of PBMCs or T cells enriched from blood (not recorded which). Receptor source: a woman under 30 who had recovered from COVID-19. CDR3s include the opening cysteine and the closing phenylalanine or tryptophan. A D gene is named only where the DNA matches it firmly. Rows give clone size only sometimes, using once, few, many, or a class for an expanded clone.

len,j_gene,v_gene,abundance,d_gene,CDR3nt,CDR3aa
16,TRBJ2-3,TRBV19,NA,TRBD1,TGTGCCAGTAGTGTCCGGGACAGGGCGCTCACAGATACGCAGTATTTT,CASSVRDRALTDTQYF
17,TRBJ1-1,TRBV18,NA,TRBD1,TGTGCCAGCTCACCAGGTACAACAGGGGGCCTGAACACTGAAGCTTTCTTT,CASSPGTTGGLNTEAFF
15,TRBJ1-6,TRBV6-5,once,NA,TGTGCCAGCAGTTACTCGAGGGGAGGTAATTCACCCCTCCACTTT,CASSYSRGGNSPLHF
16,TRBJ2-3,TRBV19,NA,TRBD1,TGTGCCAGTAGTATTGCATTGGACAGGGGAGGAGATACGCAGTATTTT,CASSIALDRGGDTQYF
12,TRBJ1-2,TRBV18,NA,TRBD1,TGTGCCAGCTCACGCGACAGGGATGGCTACACCTTC,CASSRDRDGYTF
14,TRBJ1-4,TRBV27,many,NA,TGTGCCAGCAGTCCCCGGACAGCAAATGAAAAACTGTTTTTT,CASSPRTANEKLFF
13,TRBJ1-1,TRBV5-6,NA,NA,TGTGCCAGCAGCTTGGGCAGGGGCACTGAAGCTTTCTTT,CASSLGRGTEAFF
17,TRBJ2-4,TRBV5-6,NA,TRBD2,TGTGCCAGCAGCCAGGGACTAGCGGGTTCCCCCAAAAACATTCAGTACTTC,CASSQGLAGSPKNIQYF
17,TRBJ1-1,TRBV9,NA,NA,TGTGCCAGCAGCGTAGTGGGGAGGGGCGACCCCTACACTGAAGCTTTCTTT,CASSVVGRGDPYTEAFF
14,TRBJ2-7,TRBV10-3,NA,NA,TGTGCCATCAGTGATTCGAAGGGGAGGTACGAGCAGTACTTC,CAISDSKGRYEQYF
15,TRBJ2-4,TRBV4-1,NA,NA,TGCGCCAGCAGCCAAGTTTTTTCTGAAGCGGACATTCAGTACTTC,CASSQVFSEADIQYF
11,TRBJ1-4,TRBV12-3/TRBV12-4,NA,NA,TGTGCCAGCAGCCGGAATGAAAAACTGTTTTTT,CASSRNEKLFF
12,TRBJ2-1,TRBV12-3/TRBV12-4,NA,NA,TGTGCCAGCACCCCAGATTTTAATGAGCAGTTCTTC,CASTPDFNEQFF
18,TRBJ2-1,TRBV27,once,TRBD1,TGTGCCAGCAGTTTTGGTTTTTTGGCCGGGACAGCTTACAATGAGCAGTTCTTC,CASSFGFLAGTAYNEQFF
13,TRBJ2-1,TRBV11-3,NA,NA,TGTGCCAGCAGCTCTACTAGAGGTTCACAGCAGTTCTTC,CASSSTRGSQQFF
13,TRBJ2-7,TRBV29-1,NA,TRBD2,TGCAGCGTTGCCTTTCGGGACTACTACGAGCAGTACTTC,CSVAFRDYYEQYF
13,TRBJ1-1,TRBV7-2,NA,NA,TGTGCCAGCAGCTTCGGACAGTACTTTGAAGCTTTCTTT,CASSFGQYFEAFF
14,TRBJ2-7,TRBV27,NA,TRBD1,TGTGCCAGCAGTCCCGGGACAGTAAGTGGCGAGCAGTACTTC,CASSPGTVSGEQYF
14,TRBJ2-5,TRBV7-9,NA,NA,TGTGCCAGCAGCTTATTCACGGGAGAAGAGACCCAGTACTTC,CASSLFTGEETQYF
19,TRBJ2-1,TRBV5-1,NA,TRBD2,TGCGCCAGCAGCTCCTTGGGGGCGGGGGGTCATAGCTCCTACAATGAGCAGTTCTTC,CASSSLGAGGHSSYNEQFF
15,TRBJ2-1,TRBV27,NA,TRBD2,TGTGCCAGCAGTTTCACTGGCGGGGGTTACAATGAGCAGTTCTTC,CASSFTGGGYNEQFF
12,TRBJ2-7,TRBV3-1/TRBV3-2,NA,NA,TGTGCCAGCAGCCGGGAGGGGGGCGAGCAGTACTTC,CASSREGGEQYF
13,TRBJ2-3,TRBV7-8,NA,NA,TGTGCCAGCAACGCAGGGGGCACAGATACGCAGTATTTT,CASNAGGTDTQYF
16,TRBJ2-1,TRBV7-9,few,TRBD2,TGTGCCAGCAGCTTAGGGAGACTAGCGGGATACAATGAGCAGTTCTTC,CASSLGRLAGYNEQFF
13,TRBJ2-7,TRBV7-3,NA,NA,TGTGCCAGCAGCTCCGGGAGTCTGGTTGAGCAGTACTTC,CASSSGSLVEQYF
18,TRBJ2-2,TRBV7-2,NA,TRBD2,TGTGCCAGCAGCCGGCGGCCGACTAGCGGGAGGTTTATCGGGGAGCTGTTTTTT,CASSRRPTSGRFIGELFF